A selection of T cell receptor beta chains follows, all from one sample in a study of cytomegalovirus exposure and HLA in healthy donors. The assay was immunoSEQ multiplex PCR, and TCRdb's table has in-frame clones only and misses some. The sample records 200,000 or so clones, roughly 83% being singletons. The sequenced sample consisted of PBMCs. These receptors were obtained from a girl aged 10 to 17 in good health and CMV-seronegative. Each CDR3 is given with its conserved first and last residue. Each record gives: CDR3 length, V gene, D gene, J gene, CDR3 protein. The D gene is left open where the match is weak.

>14|TRBV2|.|TRBJ2-5
CASSEVGGRGTQYF
>13|TRBV28|.|TRBJ2-7
CASSLSPPYEQYF
>14|TRBV6-6|TRBD1|TRBJ2-7
CASSYSGQDLEQYF
>17|TRBV7-8|.|TRBJ2-1
CASSADPWSALDNEQFF
>16|TRBV7-9|TRBD1|TRBJ2-5
CASSRQGLGYQETQYF
>16|TRBV4-2|TRBD1|TRBJ1-4
CASSQDLGTAYEKLFF
>15|TRBV6-1|TRBD1|TRBJ2-7
CAINLWTGRGDEQYF
>14|TRBV4-3|TRBD1|TRBJ2-7
CASSARTGLYEQYF
>14|TRBV5-1|.|TRBJ2-5
CASSLNGPQETQYF
>16|TRBV7-2|.|TRBJ1-6
CASSLFDNSYNSPLHF
>16|TRBV9|TRBD2|TRBJ2-1
CASSVAASGGRDEQFF
>16|TRBV7-2|.|TRBJ1-3
CASSPRRGGSGNTIYF
>14|TRBV19|TRBD1|TRBJ2-1
CASSMTGTLGEQFF
>13|TRBV27|.|TRBJ2-5
CASSRSQQETQYF
>15|TRBV28|.|TRBJ1-2
CASSLSSGVNYGYTF
>15|TRBV7-6|TRBD2|TRBJ2-1
CASSGTSGGAYEQFF
>16|TRBV4-2|.|TRBJ1-3
CASSLTQTSSGNTIYF